The 21 T cell receptor beta chains below come from one sample, sequenced in a study of CD8 T cells in ankylosing spondylitis. Study-wide results and limits: There was a TCR beta motif, made of several highly homologous variants, that appeared characteristic of ankylosing spondylitis blood.

TCRdb reprocessed the 5' RACE reads with MiXCR, giving one entry per CDR3 protein. This sample yields about 500,000 distinct CDR3 sequences, of which approximately 12% are seen a single time; almost 7% belongs to the top ten. Their antigens remain unidentified. The sequenced sample consisted of blood, either unsorted or a sorted T cell fraction (not recorded which). The source is a male donor with ankylosing spondylitis.

This chain links TRBV20-1 with TRBJ2-3; TRBD2 matches at 10 bases. Trimming took 6 bases from V and 2 from J; bases not matched to a gene: 8. The CDR3 runs 15 residues. Germline CDR1 and CDR2: DFQATT and SNEGSKA (reference sequence). This CDR3 reads CSALSTSGITDTQYF. CDR3 DNA: TGCAGTGCCCTCTCCACTAGCGGGATCACAGATACGCAGTATTTT.

This rearrangement joins TRBV4-2 to TRBJ2-2; D remains unclear. The CDR3 sequence is 13 residues long. Trimming removed 0 bases from V and 6 bases from J, with 5 bases in between. Germline V gives CDR1 LGHNA, CDR2 YNFKEQ. The CDR3 spells CASSQERSGELFF. Written as DNA, the CDR3 is TGTGCCAGCAGCCAAGAGCGATCCGGGGAGCTGTTTTTT.

This clonotype was counted a few times. The chain joins TRBV7-9 to TRBJ2-1, with no clear D. This CDR3 is built from 13 residues. Trimming stripped 4 bases from V and 10 bases from J, with 14 bases between. The germline CDR1 and CDR2 sequences are SEHNR and FQNEAQ (reference sequence). CDR3 DNA sequence: TGTGCCAGCAGCTCCCTCGGTCAAAGGGAGCAGTTCTTC. This codes for CASSSLGQREQFF.

J is TRBJ2-3 and V is TRBV12-3 or TRBV12-4; 10 nucleotides align to TRBD2. The CDR3 loop spans 16 amino acids. The V gene end was trimmed by 2 bases and the J gene end by 4 bases; junction bases not matched to a gene: 6. The CDR3 is CASSLKLAGDPDTQYF. CDR3 nucleotides: TGTGCCAGCAGTTTAAAGCTAGCGGGAGACCCAGATACGCAGTATTTT.

The chain couples TRBV7-9 to TRBJ2-7; no firm D call. The CDR3 has 14 amino acids. Germline CDR1 reads SEHNR; CDR2 reads FQNEAQ (reference sequence). The V gene lost 3 bases and the J gene lost 2 bases, with 11 bases spanning the gap. The CDR3 loop is CASSLVSFPYEQYV. CDR3 DNA sequence: TGTGCCAGCAGCTTGGTCAGTTTTCCCTACGAGCAGTACGTC.

This clonotype was counted ten times or more. The CDR3: CASSLSSGTSNSPLHF. In DNA, the CDR3 is TGCGCCAGCAGCTTATCTTCTGGGACTTCAAATTCACCCCTCCACTTT. The rearrangement uses TRBV5-1 and TRBJ1-6, with a weak D call TRBD1 (5 bases). Per germline, CDR1 SGHRS and CDR2 YFSETQ. The CDR3 spans 16 residues. Deletions cut 2 bases from V and 7 bases from J, with 16 bases between.

The V gene is TRBV5-1, the J gene TRBJ2-2, with 8 nucleotides matching TRBD1. The CDR3 is made up of 17 amino acids. The V gene's germline CDR1 is SGHRS and CDR2 YFSETQ. The trim removed 8 bases at V and 8 bases at J, leaving 20 bases unmatched. CDR3 protein: CARISSRDRSMEGELFF. The CDR3 DNA sequence: TGCGCCAGAATATCCTCCCGGGACAGGTCCATGGAAGGGGAGCTGTTTTTT.

This clonotype was counted many times. The chain uses TRBV11-1 and TRBJ2-3, with D uncertain. Germline CDR1 is SGHAT and CDR2 is FQDESV (reference sequence). Trimming cost V 1 base and J 0 bases, with 17 bases left between them. The CDR3 is made up of 18 amino acids. As DNA, the CDR3 is TGTGCCAGCAGCTTAGGGGTGGACGGCGCGTCTAGCACAGATACGCAGTATTTT. Protein sequence: CASSLGVDGASSTDTQYF.

This clonotype was counted between two and nine times. This chain links TRBV7-9 with TRBJ1-2; D uncertain. V was cut by 1 base and J by 12 bases, with 12 bases left in between. The CDR3 is 12 residues long. Germline CDR1 is SEHNR and CDR2 is FQNEAQ (reference sequence). The CDR3 DNA reads as TGTGCCAGCAGCTTAGATCTGGGAAAAGACACCTTC. Protein: CASSLDLGKDTF.

The J gene is TRBJ2-1, the V gene TRBV20-1; the match to TRBD2 covers 7 bases. This CDR3 has 13 residues. The junction had 8 bases not matched to a gene; V was cut back by 5 bases and J by 7 bases. Germline CDR1 DFQATT, CDR2 SNEGSKA (reference sequence). The DNA of the CDR3 is TGCAGTGCTGGGGGGAGGGCCGATAATGAGCAGTTCTTC. Translated: CSAGGRADNEQFF.

This clonotype turned up a few times. This chain links TRBV29-1 with TRBJ2-5; 9 nucleotides line up with TRBD1. The germline CDR1 and CDR2 sequences are SQVTM and ANQGSEA. The junction had 14 bases not matched to a gene; V was cut back by 0 bases and J by 3 bases. The CDR3 is 18 residues long. CDR3: CSVEEWGDREGWKETQYF. The CDR3 DNA is TGCAGCGTTGAAGAGTGGGGGGACAGGGAGGGTTGGAAAGAGACCCAGTACTTC.

This clonotype has a count of ten or more. The chain combines TRBV24-1 with TRBJ2-1; TRBD1 matches at 7 bases. Germline V CDR1 and CDR2: KGHDR, SFDVKD. CDR3 length: 17 amino acids. With V trimmed by 2 bases and J by 3 bases, 9 bases remained unmatched. CDR3 sequence reads: CATSDSPGTANYNEQFF. For the CDR3, the DNA is TGTGCCACCAGTGATTCCCCCGGGACAGCAAACTACAATGAGCAGTTCTTC.

There are a few counts of this clonotype. The chain carries TRBV4-2 and TRBJ2-1, with 9 positions matching TRBD1. Looked up from germline, CDR1 is LGHNA and CDR2 is YNFKEQ. Trimming cost V 4 bases and J 7 bases; bases outside gene matches: 11. The length of the CDR3 is 16 residues. As DNA, the CDR3 is TGTGCCAGCAGCCGATCCGGGACAGGGCCGTGGAATGAGCAGTTCTTC. It encodes CASSRSGTGPWNEQFF.

Only a few counts were recorded for this clonotype. The V call is TRBV2, the J call TRBJ1-5; the match to TRBD1 covers 12 bases. Trimming removed 5 bases from V and 7 bases from J; junction bases left unmatched: 6. The length of the CDR3 is 15 residues. The germline CDR1 and CDR2 sequences are SNHLY and FYNNEI. The CDR3 loop is CASSRDRGPTQPQHF. The CDR3 region has the DNA TGTGCCAGCAGTCGGGACAGGGGGCCGACCCAGCCCCAGCATTTT.

DNA of the CDR3: TGCAGTGCTAGAGACCCTTCGGGGTCCCCCTACGAGCAGTACGTC. The encoded protein is CSARDPSGSPYEQYV. J is TRBJ2-7 and V is TRBV20-1; possible D gene TRBD2, 5 bases. The CDR3 consists of 15 residues. Trimming removed 0 bases at V and 2 bases at J, with 14 bases between. CDR1 is DFQATT, CDR2 SNEGSKA, per germline (reference sequence).

The V and J genes are TRBV3-1 and TRBJ2-1, with 7 bases fitting TRBD1. V gave up 6 bases and J gave up 7 bases; unmatched junction bases: 9. CDR1 LGHDT and CDR2 YNNKEL come from the germline V gene (reference sequence). This CDR3 comprises 14 residues. CDR3 bases: TGTGCCAGCAGGGGACAGTTGGGGTTGAATGAGCAGTTCTTC. Translated, it gives CASRGQLGLNEQFF.

The genes are TRBV19 and TRBJ1-6; D remains unclear. CDR1 LNHDA and CDR2 SQIVND come from the germline V gene (reference sequence). The CDR3 consists of 15 residues. V lost 3 bases to trimming and J lost 9 bases, with 15 bases between them. DNA of the CDR3: TGTGCCAGTAGTATCCTCGAACAATTAGGTTCACCCCTCCACTTT. Its protein product is CASSILEQLGSPLHF.

Only a few counts were recorded for this clonotype. This chain connects TRBV5-1 to TRBJ2-1, with unresolved D. Trimming removed 6 bases at V and 5 bases at J, with 9 bases between. CDR3 length equals 12 residues. The V gene's germline CDR1 is SGHRS and CDR2 YFSETQ. CDR3 region: CASTKEDNEQFF. In DNA, the CDR3 is TGCGCCAGCACTAAAGAAGACAATGAGCAGTTCTTC.

A few counts support this clonotype. The rearrangement links TRBV29-1 to TRBJ1-2; D gene uncertain. Trimming took 3 bases from V and 0 from J, leaving 11 bases between them. The germline CDR1 and CDR2 sequences are SQVTM and ANQGSEA. There are 14 residues in the CDR3. In DNA, the CDR3 is TGCAGCGTTGAGGCTGAGACATCTAACTATGGCTACACCTTC. As protein: CSVEAETSNYGYTF.

This clonotype was observed many times. A read error is likely, as this CDR3 ends without the conserved phenylalanine or tryptophan. The limits of the CDR3 on the DNA are not certain, so only TCRdb's listed CDR3 is given. The chain is built from TRBV5-1 and TRBJ2-7; the table assigns TRBD1, which was not confirmed against the DNA. Germline CDR1 SGHRS, CDR2 YFSETQ. The CDR3 is made up of 11 amino acids, end residues included. CDR3: CASFSGEPDGS.

There are a few counts of this clonotype. The chain uses TRBV2 and TRBJ2-3, with D unclear. Germline lookup yields CDR1 SNHLY and CDR2 FYNNEI. The V gene lost 6 bases and the J gene lost 7 bases, with 8 bases spanning the gap. This CDR3 comprises 11 residues. CDR3 DNA: TGTGCCAGCAGGGTGGCTTATACGCAGTATTTT. This sequence encodes CASRVAYTQYF.